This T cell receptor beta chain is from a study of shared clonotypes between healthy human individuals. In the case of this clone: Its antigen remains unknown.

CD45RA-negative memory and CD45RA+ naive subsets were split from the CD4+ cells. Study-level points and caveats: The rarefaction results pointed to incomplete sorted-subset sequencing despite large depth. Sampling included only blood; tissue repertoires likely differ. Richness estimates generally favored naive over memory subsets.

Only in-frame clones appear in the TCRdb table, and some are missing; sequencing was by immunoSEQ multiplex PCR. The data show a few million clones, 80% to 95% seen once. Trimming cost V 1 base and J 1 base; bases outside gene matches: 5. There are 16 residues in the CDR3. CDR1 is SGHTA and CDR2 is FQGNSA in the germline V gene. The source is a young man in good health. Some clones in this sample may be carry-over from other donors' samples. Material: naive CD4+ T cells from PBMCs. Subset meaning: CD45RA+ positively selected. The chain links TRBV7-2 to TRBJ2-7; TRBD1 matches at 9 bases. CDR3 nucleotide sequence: TGTGCCAGCAGCTTAGGGGTGACAGGGGGGTCCTACGAGCAGTACTTC. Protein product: CASSLGVTGGSYEQYF.